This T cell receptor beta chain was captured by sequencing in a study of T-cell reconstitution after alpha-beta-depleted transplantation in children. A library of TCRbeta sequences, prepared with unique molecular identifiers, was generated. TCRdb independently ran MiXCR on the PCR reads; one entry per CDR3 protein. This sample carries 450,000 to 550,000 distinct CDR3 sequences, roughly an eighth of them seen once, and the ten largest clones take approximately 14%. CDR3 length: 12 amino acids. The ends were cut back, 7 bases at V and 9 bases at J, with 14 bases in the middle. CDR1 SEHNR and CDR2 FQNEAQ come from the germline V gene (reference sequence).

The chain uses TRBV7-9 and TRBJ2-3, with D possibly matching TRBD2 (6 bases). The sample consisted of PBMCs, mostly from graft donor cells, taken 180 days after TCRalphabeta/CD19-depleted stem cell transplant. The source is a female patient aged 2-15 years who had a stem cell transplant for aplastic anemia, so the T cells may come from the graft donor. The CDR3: CASTPWGRTQYF. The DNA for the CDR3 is TGTGCCAGCACTCCCTGGGGGAGGACGCAGTATTTT.